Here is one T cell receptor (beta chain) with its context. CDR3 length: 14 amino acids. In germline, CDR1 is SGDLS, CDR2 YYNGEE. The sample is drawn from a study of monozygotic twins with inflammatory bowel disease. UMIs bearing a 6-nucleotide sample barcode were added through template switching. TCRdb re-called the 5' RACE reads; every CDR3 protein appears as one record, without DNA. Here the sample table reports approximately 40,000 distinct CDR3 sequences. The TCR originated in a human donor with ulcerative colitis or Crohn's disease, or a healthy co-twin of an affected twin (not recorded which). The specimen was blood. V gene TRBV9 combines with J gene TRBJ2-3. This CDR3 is CASSFSWDRDTQYF.